This T cell receptor beta chain was sequenced during a study of follicular helper T cells after annual influenza vaccination. Germline V CDR1 and CDR2: SGHTA, FQGTGA. V was trimmed by 2 bases and J by 6 bases, leaving 6 bases between them. This CDR3 is 12 amino acids long. Using immunoSEQ multiplex PCR, the repertoire was profiled, and TCRdb retains in-frame clones only, with some absent. The sample includes roughly 27,000 clones, roughly 80% seen only once; the top ten take 1% to 1.5%. Time point indicated: 2014-2015 season, pre-vaccination. Community-dwelling subjects without influenza vaccination in the prior 6 months were enrolled.

This material consisted of CXCR5+ CD38- circulating T follicular helper cells from blood, taken on the day of influenza vaccination. Subset denoted: circulating Tfh, non-naive CD4+CXCR5+PD-1+ (ICOS+CD38+ or ICOS-CD38-). The chain links TRBV7-3 to TRBJ2-3; D may be TRBD1 (5 bases). The TCR comes from an adult who received the influenza vaccine. CDR3 sequence: CASSLWGDTQYF. The CDR3, as DNA: TGTGCCAGCAGCTTATGGGGCGATACGCAGTATTTT.